The clone carrying this TCR beta chain was picked up a small number of times. The data were obtained in a study of blood T cells in healthy people across ages. Primed by a sample-barcoded 5' primer and a J-beta primer mix, a second PCR proceeded for about 7 to 12 cycles. Every cDNA was tagged by a template-switch adaptor with 12 random nucleotides. From the 5' RACE reads, TCRdb called clonotypes with MiXCR, one entry per CDR3 protein. The sample yields about 720,000 distinct CDR3 sequences, 20% to 25% seen once. CDR1 and CDR2 from the germline V gene are MNHEY and SVGAGI. CDR3 size: 15 residues. Trimming shortened V by 2 bases and J by 1 base, and 11 bases separated the two germline ends. Isolation of PBMCs gave at least 7 million cells per sample.

The sample was blood. V and J are TRBV6-5 and TRBJ1-1, with D possibly matching TRBD1 (5 bases). The source is a man in his 70s in good health. CDR3 residues: CASSYGGIRNTEAFF. For the CDR3, the DNA is TGTGCCAGCAGTTACGGGGGGATCCGGAACACTGAAGCTTTCTTT.